The 14 T cell receptor beta chains reported below all come from one sample, sequenced in a study of cytomegalovirus exposure and HLA in healthy donors. Primers for the PCR totalled 60 Vbeta and 13 Jbeta. Repertoires were generated with immunoSEQ multiplex PCR, while TCRdb's copy carries only in-frame clones and drops some. The sample has approximately 120,000 clones. The sequencing input was PBMCs. These receptors originate from a man younger than 35 in good health and CMV-seronegative.

The chain combines TRBV28 with TRBJ1-1; 8 nucleotides agree with TRBD1. The CDR3 has 13 amino acids. Germline V gene lookup returns CDR1 MDHEN and CDR2 SYDVKM. Trimming cost V 6 bases and J 4 bases; bases outside gene matches: 4. CDR3: CASRTGVPTEAFF. The DNA for the CDR3 is TGTGCCAGCAGGACAGGGGTGCCCACTGAAGCTTTCTTT. The full variable domain, its missing parts supplied by reference TRBV28 and TRBJ1-1, is DVKVTQSSRYLVKRTGEKVFLECVQDMDHENMFWYRQDPGLGLRLIYFSYDVKMKEKGDIPEGYSVSREKKERFSLILESASTNQTSMYLCASRTGVPTEAFFGQGTRLTVV.

This chain uses TRBV4-2 with TRBJ2-5, with D possibly matching TRBD2 (5 bases). Germline CDR1 is LGHNA and CDR2 is YNFKEQ. This CDR3 has 15 amino acids. V was shortened by 3 bases and J by 2 bases, with 13 bases between the two germline ends. The CDR3 protein is CASSQIRGSQETQYF. In DNA form, the CDR3 reads TGTGCCAGCAGCCAGATACGGGGTTCGCAAGAGACCCAGTACTTC.

The chain uses TRBV6-5 and TRBJ1-6; D remains unclear. The V end was cut by 2 bases, the J end by 8 bases, with 10 bases between. The CDR3 spans 14 residues. Per the germline V gene, CDR1 is MNHEY and CDR2 is SVGAGI. As DNA, the CDR3 is TGTGCCAGCAGTTACGCCGGTGGAGATTCACCCCTCCACTTT. Residues: CASSYAGGDSPLHF.

The rearrangement joins TRBV6-6 to TRBJ2-4, with D perhaps TRBD2 (7 bases). Germline V gene lookup returns CDR1 MNHNY and CDR2 SVGAGI (reference sequence). The V end was cut by 6 bases, the J end by 8 bases, with 14 bases between. CDR3 length: 13 amino acids. CDR3 region: CASRGGAGDIQYF. The DNA of the CDR3 is TGTGCCAGCAGGGGGGGGGCCGGGGACATTCAGTACTTC.

The V call is TRBV5-4, the J call TRBJ2-7; TRBD2 agrees at 13 bases. Germline V lookup: CDR1 SGHNT, CDR2 YYREEE (reference sequence). The CDR3 runs to 16 residues. With 4 bases clipped from V and 3 bases from J, the junction kept 7 bases outside the gene matches. The CDR3 DNA reads TGTGCCAGCAGCCTAGGGACTAGCGGGACCAGCTACGAGCAGTACTTC. It yields the protein CASSLGTSGTSYEQYF.

V and J are TRBV30 and TRBJ1-6, with D tentatively TRBD1 (5 bases). The CDR3 has 17 amino acids. Germline CDR1 GTSNPN, CDR2 SVGIG (reference sequence). V lost 2 bases to trimming and J lost 7 bases, with 21 bases between them. The CDR3 coding sequence is TGTGCCTGGAGTCTCCACCGAGTGGGGCAGAGAAATTCACCCCTCCACTTT. Its protein is CAWSLHRVGQRNSPLHF.

The J gene is TRBJ2-5, the V gene TRBV20-1; D ambiguous. The CDR3 extends over 11 amino acids. The V end was cut by 8 bases, the J end by 2 bases, with 9 bases between. Germline-derived CDR1 and CDR2 are DFQATT and SNEGSKA (reference sequence). The CDR3 sequence: CSLRYQETQYF. CDR3 DNA: TGCAGTCTCCGCTATCAAGAGACCCAGTACTTC.

This rearrangement joins TRBV7-9 to TRBJ1-2; the match to TRBD1 covers 8 bases. Germline loops: CDR1 SEHNR, CDR2 FQNEAQ (reference sequence). The V segment lost 5 bases and the J segment 3 bases; nucleotides outside the gene matches: 2. This CDR3 region has 13 residues. The CDR3 region is CASSPGGHYGYTF. CDR3 nucleotides: TGTGCCAGCAGCCCAGGGGGCCACTATGGCTACACCTTC.

The chain links TRBV19 to TRBJ2-3; D call uncertain. Trimming removed 9 bases at V and 2 bases at J, with 12 bases between. This CDR3 is built from 13 residues. The germline CDR1 and CDR2 sequences are LNHDA and SQIVND (reference sequence). The CDR3 bases are TGTGCCAGCAGAAGAACAGTCACAGATACGCAGTATTTT. As protein: CASRRTVTDTQYF. The variable domain in full, with the rest retrieved from reference TRBV19 and TRBJ2-3, is DGGITQSPKYLFRKEGQNVTLSCEQNLNHDAMYWYRQDPGQGLRLIYYSQIVNDFQKGDIAEGYSVSREKKESFPLTVTSAQKNPTAFYLCASRRTVTDTQYFGPGTRLTVL.

The chain recombines TRBV19 with TRBJ2-1; TRBD2 aligns across 13 bases. Looked up from germline, CDR1 is LNHDA and CDR2 is SQIVND (reference sequence). The CDR3 consists of 14 residues. The ends lost 5 bases at V and 9 bases at J; junction bases unmatched: 4. Here the CDR3 reads CASSGTSGISEQFF. CDR3 DNA: TGTGCCAGTAGTGGGACTAGCGGGATCTCTGAGCAGTTCTTC.

The chain combines TRBV5-1 with TRBJ2-1; D gene uncertain. The germline V gene encodes CDR1 SGHRS and CDR2 YFSETQ. V gave up 0 bases and J gave up 1 base, with 5 bases separating them. CDR3 length: 14 amino acids. CDR3 in DNA: TGCGCCAGCAGCTTGGCGGGTTCCTACAATGAGCAGTTCTTC. It codes for CASSLAGSYNEQFF.

The genes are TRBV29-1 and TRBJ1-1; D ambiguous. Germline CDR1 is SQVTM and CDR2 is ANQGSEA. The CDR3 runs 10 residues. V gave up 3 bases and J gave up 6 bases, with 5 bases separating them. The CDR3 here is CSVESAEAFF. The DNA for the CDR3 is TGCAGCGTTGAGTCGGCTGAAGCTTTCTTT.

The rearrangement links TRBV30 to TRBJ2-1; 9 nucleotides agree with TRBD2. This CDR3 contains 14 residues. Germline values: CDR1 GTSNPN, CDR2 SVGIG (reference sequence). Trimming at V came to 2 bases and at J to 5 bases, leaving 4 bases not matched to a gene. The CDR3 region is CAWSSTSGDNEQFF. The CDR3 nucleotides are TGTGCCTGGAGTTCGACTAGCGGCGACAATGAGCAGTTCTTC.

This chain connects TRBV6-1 to TRBJ1-1; D gene uncertain. Germline V gene data show CDR1 as MNHNS and CDR2 as SASEGT. Trimming took off 4 bases at V and 0 bases at J, with 12 bases between the two ends. The CDR3 runs 15 residues. The CDR3 DNA sequence: TGTGCCAGCAGTGCAGGCGTTCAGATGAACACTGAAGCTTTCTTT. This encodes CASSAGVQMNTEAFF.